These 9 T cell receptor beta chains were sequenced from one sample in a study of blood T cells in healthy people across ages. Through a sample-barcoded 5' primer and a J-beta primer mix, a second PCR was run for 7 to 11 cycles. TCRdb recomputed calls from the 5' RACE reads with MiXCR, one row per CDR3 protein. The repertoire holds fewer than 700,000 distinct CDR3 sequences, roughly 43% seen once, with about 30% in the top ten. Sequencing was performed on blood. The receptors come from a man older than 75 in good health.

This CDR3 is CASSPGQFGNTIYF. The CDR3 coding sequence is TGTGCCAGCAGCCCCGGACAGTTTGGAAACACCATATATTTT. The chain combines TRBV7-2 with TRBJ1-3; perhaps TRBD1 as D (6 bases). The germline V and J ends were trimmed by 5 bases and 3 bases, with 11 bases remaining between them. The length of the CDR3 is 14 residues. From germline, CDR1 is SGHTA and CDR2 FQGNSA.

The gene calls are TRBV20-1 and TRBJ1-1; 7 bases are shared with TRBD1. The CDR3 is 15 residues long. V lost 1 base to trimming and J lost 6 bases; unmatched junction nucleotides: 11. Germline loops: CDR1 DFQATT, CDR2 SNEGSKA (reference sequence). As DNA, the CDR3 is TGCAGTGCTAGAGTTGTCAGGGGGGATGGGGCTGAAGCTTTCTTT. This codes for CSARVVRGDGAEAFF.

This clonotype has more than one count but fewer than ten. This chain connects TRBV20-1 to TRBJ2-3, with a weak D call TRBD2 (6 bases). The CDR3 is 15 residues long. Trimming removed 6 bases from V and 2 bases from J, with 18 bases in between. Per the germline V gene, CDR1 is DFQATT and CDR2 is SNEGSKA (reference sequence). The CDR3 bases are TGCAGTGCGGCGGGACTTCAAATTTCCACAGATACGCAGTATTTT. Protein: CSAAGLQISTDTQYF.

This clonotype was seen just once. One end of the junction does not line up with germline, which may come from a read error. The CDR3 DNA follows: TGTGCCAACTCACAAAACCCCGGGACAAGAAATGAGCAGTTCTTT. Residues: CANSQNPGTRNEQFF. This chain joins TRBV18 and TRBJ2-1, with a weak D call TRBD1 (6 bases). The CDR3 covers 15 residues. Germline V CDR1 and CDR2: KGHSH, LQKENI.

V and J are TRBV6-5 and TRBJ1-4; 8 nucleotides agree with TRBD1. The CDR3 contains 13 residues. Germline-derived CDR1 and CDR2 are MNHEY and SVGAGI. V lost 6 bases and J lost 6; bases outside the gene matches: 3. CDR3 sequence (DNA): TGTGCCAGCAGAGGACAGGGCCATGAAAAACTGTTTTTT. Its protein is CASRGQGHEKLFF.

The gene calls are TRBV20-1 and TRBJ1-5, with D possibly TRBD1 on 5 matching bases. The CDR3 is 15 residues long. Germline CDR1 and CDR2: DFQATT and SNEGSKA (reference sequence). V gave up 1 base and J gave up 2 bases, with 12 bases separating them. CDR3 sequence: CSARGGGLRNQPQHF. CDR3 in DNA: TGCAGTGCTAGAGGGGGGGGACTTCGCAATCAGCCCCAGCATTTT.

The chain combines TRBV20-1 with TRBJ1-4; 9 nucleotides agree with TRBD1. Germline V CDR1 and CDR2: DFQATT, SNEGSKA (reference sequence). The CDR3 is 12 amino acids. The CDR3 loop reads CSPGTGSEKLFF. The CDR3 DNA follows: TGCAGCCCCGGGACAGGGAGTGAAAAACTGTTTTTT.

The rearrangement uses TRBV20-1 and TRBJ1-1; D is undetermined. Germline-derived CDR1 and CDR2 are DFQATT and SNEGSKA (reference sequence). The V and J ends lost 2 bases and 1 base respectively, with 14 bases between them. The CDR3 sequence is 15 residues long. CDR3 nucleotides: TGCAGTGCTAGACAAGGCCGAAAGGGGAACACTGAAGCTTTCTTT. Its protein product is CSARQGRKGNTEAFF.

CDR3 DNA: TGCAGTGCTAGTCCCCTAGCGGGTTACAATGAGCAGTTCTTC. Protein: CSASPLAGYNEQFF. The rearrangement links TRBV20-1 to TRBJ2-1, with TRBD2 matching over 8 bases. V lost 3 bases to trimming and J lost 4 bases; unmatched junction nucleotides: 5. Looked up from germline, CDR1 is DFQATT and CDR2 is SNEGSKA (reference sequence). The CDR3 is 14 amino acids.